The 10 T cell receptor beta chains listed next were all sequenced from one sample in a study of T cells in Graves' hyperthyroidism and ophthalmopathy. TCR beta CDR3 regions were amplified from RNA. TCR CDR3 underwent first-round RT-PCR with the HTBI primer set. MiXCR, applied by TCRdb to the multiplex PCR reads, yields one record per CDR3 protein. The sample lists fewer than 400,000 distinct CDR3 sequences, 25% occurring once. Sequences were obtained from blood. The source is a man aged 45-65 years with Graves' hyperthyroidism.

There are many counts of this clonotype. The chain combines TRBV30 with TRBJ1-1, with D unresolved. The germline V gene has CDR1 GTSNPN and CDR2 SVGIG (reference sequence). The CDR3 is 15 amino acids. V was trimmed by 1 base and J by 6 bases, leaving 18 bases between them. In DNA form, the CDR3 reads TGTGCCTGGAGTGCATTACGGGCTAGTGTCGCTGAAGCTTTCTTT. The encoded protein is CAWSALRASVAEAFF.

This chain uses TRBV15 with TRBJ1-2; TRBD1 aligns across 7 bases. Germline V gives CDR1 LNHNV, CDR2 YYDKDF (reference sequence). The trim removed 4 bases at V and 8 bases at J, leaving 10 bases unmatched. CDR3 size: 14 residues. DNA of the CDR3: TGTGCCACCAGCACCTATGACAGGGAGGGGGGCTACACCTTC. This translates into CATSTYDREGGYTF.

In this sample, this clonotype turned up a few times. The CDR3: CASSTDRGYEQYF. The CDR3 DNA reads as TGTGCCAGCAGCACGGACAGGGGCTACGAGCAGTACTTC. J is TRBJ2-7 and V is TRBV7-8; 9 bases line up with TRBD1. This CDR3 region has 13 residues. Trimming took 5 bases from V and 3 from J; bases not matched to a gene: 2. Germline values: CDR1 SGHVS, CDR2 FQNEAQ.

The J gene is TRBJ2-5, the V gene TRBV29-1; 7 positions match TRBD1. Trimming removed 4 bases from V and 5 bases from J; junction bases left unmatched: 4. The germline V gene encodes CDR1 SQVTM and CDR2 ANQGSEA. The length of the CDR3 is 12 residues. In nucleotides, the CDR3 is TGCAGCGTTGGACAGGGTGTGGAGACCCAGTACTTC. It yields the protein CSVGQGVETQYF.

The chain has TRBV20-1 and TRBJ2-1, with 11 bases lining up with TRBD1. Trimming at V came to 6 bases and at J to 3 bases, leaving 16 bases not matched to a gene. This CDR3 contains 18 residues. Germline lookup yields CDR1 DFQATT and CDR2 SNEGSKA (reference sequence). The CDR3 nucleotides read TGCAGTGCGAGCGGGACAGGGGGTGGTAAAGGGAGCTACAATGAGCAGTTCTTC. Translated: CSASGTGGGKGSYNEQFF.

The CDR3 sequence is CASSLVSSGSHEQYF. CDR3 DNA: TGCGCCAGCAGCTTGGTTTCTAGCGGGAGCCACGAGCAGTACTTC. The V gene is TRBV5-1, the J gene TRBJ2-7; 10 bases line up with TRBD2. The J segment lost 5 bases and the V segment lost 0 bases, leaving 5 bases of the junction unmatched. The CDR3 loop spans 15 amino acids. Per germline, CDR1 SGHRS and CDR2 YFSETQ.

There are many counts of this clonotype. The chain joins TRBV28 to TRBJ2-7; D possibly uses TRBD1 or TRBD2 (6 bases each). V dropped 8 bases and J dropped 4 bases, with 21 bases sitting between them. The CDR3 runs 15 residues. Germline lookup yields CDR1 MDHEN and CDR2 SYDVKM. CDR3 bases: TGTGCCAGCCGCACCGAACAGGGAGGTCGGTACGAGCAGTACTTC. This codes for CASRTEQGGRYEQYF.

The CDR3 sequence is CASSPGSGHSNTEAFF. DNA for the CDR3: TGTGCCAGCAGCCCAGGGAGTGGACACTCGAACACTGAAGCTTTCTTT. The chain couples TRBV6-1 to TRBJ1-1; perhaps TRBD1 as D (5 bases). The ends were cut back, 6 bases at V and 1 base at J, with 18 bases in the middle. From germline, CDR1 is MNHNS and CDR2 SASEGT. CDR3 length: 16 amino acids.

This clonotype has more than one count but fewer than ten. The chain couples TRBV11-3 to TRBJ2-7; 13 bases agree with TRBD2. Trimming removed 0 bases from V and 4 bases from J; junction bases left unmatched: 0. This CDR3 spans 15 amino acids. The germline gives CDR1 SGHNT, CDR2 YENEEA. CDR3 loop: CASSLEGLAGYEQYF. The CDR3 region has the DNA TGTGCCAGCAGCTTAGAGGGACTAGCGGGGTACGAGCAGTACTTC. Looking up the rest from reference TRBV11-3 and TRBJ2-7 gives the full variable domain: EAGVVQSPRYKIIEKKQPVAFWCNPISGHNTLYWYLQNLGQGPELLIRYENEEAVDDSQLPKDRFSAERLKGVDSTLKIQPAELGDSAVYLCASSLEGLAGYEQYFGPGTRLTVT.

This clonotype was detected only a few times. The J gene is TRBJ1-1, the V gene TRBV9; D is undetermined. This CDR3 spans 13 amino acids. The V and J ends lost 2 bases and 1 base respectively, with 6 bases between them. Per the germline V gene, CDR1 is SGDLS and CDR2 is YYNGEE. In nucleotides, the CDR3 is TGTGCCAGCAGCGTTCTGGAGAACACTGAAGCTTTCTTT. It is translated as CASSVLENTEAFF.